This TCR beta chain was captured in a study of beta chain features in type 1 diabetes. This clone was seen a few times. Its antigen is currently unknown. Study results and limitations: The study found moderately but significantly shorter TCRB CDR3s in all four CD4+ subsets of Type 1 diabetes patients.

Isolation of CD4+ naive, central memory, regulatory and stem cell-like memory cells was achieved by sorting via CD45RO/CCR7/CD25/CD127/CD95/CD27. All of the sorted populations showed purity greater than 98%. The investigators reverse transcribed all of the isolated RNA, so they sequenced expressed TCRB transcripts. The protocol was immunoSEQ multiplex PCR, while the TCRdb copy is restricted to in-frame clones and leaves out a portion. The repertoire includes 300,000 to 350,000 clones, over 7% of them detected once, and more than 0.8% sits in the top ten. The source material was central memory CD4+ T cells from blood. This TCR derives from a man in his thirties or forties with type 1 diabetes.

The CDR3 DNA reads TGCGCCAGCAGCCAAGAGATCGGAGGGGGTTCACCCCTCCACTTT. Translating gives CASSQEIGGGSPLHF. This chain connects TRBV4-3 to TRBJ1-6; D might be TRBD1 (6 bases). CDR1 is LGHNA, CDR2 YSLEER, per germline. Trimming took 0 bases from V and 9 from J, leaving 12 bases between them. The CDR3 sequence is 15 residues long.